The TCR beta chain under discussion was sequenced for a study of cytomegalovirus exposure and HLA in healthy donors. In the study overall: Membership in the Caucasian-associated ancestry cluster was found for about 80% of approximately 400 genotyped donors.

Study-wide findings and caveats: Earlier findings revealed that most TCR beta V segments proved productive either about 87% or about 30% of the time. The availability of immune exposure information extended only to CMV serostatus. In a later analysis, at a false discovery rate of 0.05, roughly 17,000 TCR beta sequences matched HLA alleles.

Researchers ran the PCR with 60 Vbeta and 13 Jbeta primers. The protocol was immunoSEQ multiplex PCR, while the TCRdb copy is restricted to in-frame clones and leaves out a portion. The sample holds 100,000 to 150,000 clones; over 15% are singletons and the top ten take 2.9%. This clone was counted only a few times. Antigen specificity is unknown. The ends lost 0 bases at V and 5 bases at J; junction bases unmatched: 6. Per the germline V gene, CDR1 is SNHLY and CDR2 is FYNNEI. CDR3 length: 16 residues. J is TRBJ2-1 and V is TRBV2, with TRBD2 matching 8 bases. Sequenced: PBMCs. This clonotype was obtained from a female donor in good health and CMV-seropositive. DNA for the CDR3: TGTGCCAGCAGTGAAGCCGGGAGCGGGGGCCACAATGAGCAGTTCTTC. Encoded protein: CASSEAGSGGHNEQFF.